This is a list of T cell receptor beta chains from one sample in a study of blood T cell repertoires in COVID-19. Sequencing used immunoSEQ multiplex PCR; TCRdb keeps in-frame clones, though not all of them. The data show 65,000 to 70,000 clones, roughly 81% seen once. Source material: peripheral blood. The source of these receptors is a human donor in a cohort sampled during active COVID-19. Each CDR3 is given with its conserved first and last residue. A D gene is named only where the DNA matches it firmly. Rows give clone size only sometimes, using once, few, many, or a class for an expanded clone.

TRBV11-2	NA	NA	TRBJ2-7	TGTGCCAGCAGCTTTCGGTCAACAGGGAGCTACGAGCAGTACTTC	CASSFRSTGSYEQYF
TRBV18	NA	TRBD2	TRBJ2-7	TGTGCCAGCTCACCAGGGACTACTTCCTACGAGCAGTACTTC	CASSPGTTSYEQYF
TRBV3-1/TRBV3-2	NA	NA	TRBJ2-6	TGTGCCAGCAGCCAAGAAATGGGGCAAGGGGCCAACGTCCTGACTTTC	CASSQEMGQGANVLTF
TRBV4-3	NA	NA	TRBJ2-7	TGCGCCAGCAGCCCCAGACATGGCTCCTACGAGCAGTACTTC	CASSPRHGSYEQYF
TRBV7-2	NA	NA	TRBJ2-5	TGTGCCAGCAGCTTAGTCACTACCCTACAAGAGACCCAGTACTTC	CASSLVTTLQETQYF
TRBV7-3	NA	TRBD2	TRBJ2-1	TGTGCCAGCAGCCCCGGCCGGGGGGGCCCGAATGAGCAGTTCTTC	CASSPGRGGPNEQFF
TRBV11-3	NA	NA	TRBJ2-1	TGTGCCAGCAGCTTAGGAGGGAGTAATGAGCAGTTCTTC	CASSLGGSNEQFF
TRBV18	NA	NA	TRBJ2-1	TGTGCCAGCTCATTTGGGAGCGGTCCTAATGAGCAGTTCTTC	CASSFGSGPNEQFF
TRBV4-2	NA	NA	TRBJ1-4	TGTGCCAGCAGCCAAGATATTCCCAGGATTAATGAAAAACTGTTTTTT	CASSQDIPRINEKLFF
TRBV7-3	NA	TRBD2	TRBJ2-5	TGTGCCAGCAGCTTAACTAGCGGGCAACAAGAGACCCAGTACTTC	CASSLTSGQQETQYF
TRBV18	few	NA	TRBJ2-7	TGTGCCAGCTCACCACGGGCAGGTACCTACGAGCAGTACTTC	CASSPRAGTYEQYF
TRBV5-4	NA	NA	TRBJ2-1	TGTGCCAGCAGCCCGACCGGGACTGGCTCCTACAATGAGCAGTTCTTC	CASSPTGTGSYNEQFF
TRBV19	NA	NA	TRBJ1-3	TGTGCCAGTAGTATGACAACGTACTCTGGAAACACCATATATTTT	CASSMTTYSGNTIYF
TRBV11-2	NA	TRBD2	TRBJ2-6	TGTGCCCTCAGGGGACTAGCGGGACCCTCTGGGGCCAACGTCCTGACTTTC	CALRGLAGPSGANVLTF
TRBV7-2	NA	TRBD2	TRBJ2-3	TGTGCCAGCAGCTTAAATTCGCGTGGGGCGGGAGCAGATACGCAGTATTTT	CASSLNSRGAGADTQYF
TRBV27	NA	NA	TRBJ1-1	TGTGCCAGCAAGGAGGGGCGGGAGACTGAAGCTTTCTTT	CASKEGRETEAFF
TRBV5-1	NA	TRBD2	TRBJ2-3	TGCGCCAGCCGGGGACTAGCCACAGATACGCAGTATTTT	CASRGLATDTQYF
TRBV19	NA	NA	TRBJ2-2	TGTGCCAGTAGCCGCTTCGGGGTGTTCACCGGGGAGCTGTTTTTT	CASSRFGVFTGELFF
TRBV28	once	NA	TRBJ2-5	TGTGCCAGCAGTTTTACGGGAGATGAGACCCAGTACTTC	CASSFTGDETQYF
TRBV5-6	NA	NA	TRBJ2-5	TGTGCCAGCAGCTCGCGGGGAGTCGAATGGGGAGAGACCCAGTACTTC	CASSSRGVEWGETQYF
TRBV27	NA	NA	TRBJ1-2	TGTGCCAGCAGTTTTAGGGCAGGGGCGCGGAGTGGCTACACCTTC	CASSFRAGARSGYTF
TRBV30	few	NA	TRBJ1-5	TGTGCCTGGAGTGTTGGGGGGGACCAGCCCCAGCATTTT	CAWSVGGDQPQHF
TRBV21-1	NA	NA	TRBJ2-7	TGTGCCGCCGTCCCCTTAGCGGACCTTTCCTACGAGCAGTACTTC	CAAVPLADLSYEQYF
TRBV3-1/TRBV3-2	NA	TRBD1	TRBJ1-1	TGTGCCAGCAGCCTATCAGGGGGTGAGACTGAAGCTTTCTTT	CASSLSGGETEAFF
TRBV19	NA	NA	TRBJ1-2	TGTGCCAGTAGCTCTACAGGGTCCCGGTATGGCTACACCTTC	CASSSTGSRYGYTF
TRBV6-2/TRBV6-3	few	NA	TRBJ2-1	TGTGCCAGCAGTCCGTTCTCCCAGTCCCTCAATGAGCAGTTCTTC	CASSPFSQSLNEQFF
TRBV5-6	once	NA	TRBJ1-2	TGTGCCAGCAGCGAGCCCTACAGGGTTTCCTATGGCTACACCTTC	CASSEPYRVSYGYTF
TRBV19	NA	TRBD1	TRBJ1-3	TGTGCCAGTAGGACAGGGGCTGGAAACACCATATATTTT	CASRTGAGNTIYF
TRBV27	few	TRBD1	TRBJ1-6	TGTGCCAGCAGTTTAGCCGGGACAGGGGGCTTGAGTAATTCACCCCTCCACTTT	CASSLAGTGGLSNSPLHF
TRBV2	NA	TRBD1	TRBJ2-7	TGTGCCAGCAGGGGGGACAGGGGACGGGCCCACGAGCAGTACTTC	CASRGDRGRAHEQYF
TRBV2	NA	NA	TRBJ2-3	TGTGCCAGCAGTGCCCAGAGACTAGGACTATCGCAGTATTTT	CASSAQRLGLSQYF
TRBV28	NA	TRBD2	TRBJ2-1	TGTGCCAGCACTAGCGGGAGTTGGGGCAATGAGCAGTTCTTC	CASTSGSWGNEQFF
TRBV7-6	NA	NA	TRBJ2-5	TGTGCCAGCAGCGCCAGCCAAGAGACCCAGTACTTC	CASSASQETQYF
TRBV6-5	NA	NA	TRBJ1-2	TGTGCCAGCAGCCCCCGACAGGAAAGGAACTATGGCTACACCTTC	CASSPRQERNYGYTF
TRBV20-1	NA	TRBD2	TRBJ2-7	TGCAGTGCTCGGGGGGACTACGAGCAGTACTTC	CSARGDYEQYF
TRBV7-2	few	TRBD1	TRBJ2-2	TGTGCCAGCAGCTTTGGTTTAGGGGACAGGGGGACCGGGGAGCTGTTTTTT	CASSFGLGDRGTGELFF
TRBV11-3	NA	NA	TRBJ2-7	TGTGCCAGCAGCCCGGGTGGGTCCTACGAGCAGTACTTC	CASSPGGSYEQYF
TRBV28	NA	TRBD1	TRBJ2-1	TGTGCCAGCAGTTACCGGGACAGAGTCTACAATGAGCAGTTCTTC	CASSYRDRVYNEQFF
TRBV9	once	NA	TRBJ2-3	TGTGCCAGCAGCGTAGGGGCCCTCCAGGATACGCAGTATTTT	CASSVGALQDTQYF
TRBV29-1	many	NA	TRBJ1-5	TGCAGCGCGCAGACAGGCGATAGCAATCAGCCCCAGCATTTT	CSAQTGDSNQPQHF
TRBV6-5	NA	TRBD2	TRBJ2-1	TGTGCCAGCGGGGAGCGGGGAAATGAGCAGTTCTTC	CASGERGNEQFF
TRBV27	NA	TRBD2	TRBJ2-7	TGTGCCAGCAGTTCCCTAGCGGGCCTAGGGGTCTACGAGCAGTACTTC	CASSSLAGLGVYEQYF
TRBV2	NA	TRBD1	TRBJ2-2	TGTGCCAGCATCCTACAGGGGGCGAACACCGGGGAGCTGTTTTTT	CASILQGANTGELFF
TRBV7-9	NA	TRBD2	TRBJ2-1	TGTGCCAGCACCACTGATTTTAGCGGGAGCGTCTACAATGAGCAGTTCTTC	CASTTDFSGSVYNEQFF
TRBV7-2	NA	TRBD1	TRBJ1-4	TGTGCCAGCAGCTTAGCCGGGACAGCCGAAAAACTGTTTTTT	CASSLAGTAEKLFF
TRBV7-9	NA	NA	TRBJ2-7	TGTGCCAGCAGGTCGATGGGAGGAGAGCAGTACTTC	CASRSMGGEQYF
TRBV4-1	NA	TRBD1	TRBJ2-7	TGCGCCAGCAGCCTAAACCACAGACAGGGTCTCTACGAGCAGTACTTC	CASSLNHRQGLYEQYF
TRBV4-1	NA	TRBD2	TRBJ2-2	TGCGCCAGCAGCCAACCCAGGGAGGGTACCGGGGAGCTGTTTTTT	CASSQPREGTGELFF
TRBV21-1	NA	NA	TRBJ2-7	TGTGCCAGCAGTCAACACTCCTACGAGCAGTACTTC	CASSQHSYEQYF
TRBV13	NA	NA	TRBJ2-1	TGTGCCAGCAGCTTTGAGGGAACGGACAATGAGCAGTTCTTC	CASSFEGTDNEQFF
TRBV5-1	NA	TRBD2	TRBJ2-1	TGCGCCAGCAGCTTGGAAGCGGGACCCTACAATGAGCAGTTCTTC	CASSLEAGPYNEQFF
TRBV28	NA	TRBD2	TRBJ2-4	TGTGCCAGCAGGTTAGCGGGAGGGCAGGACATTCAGTACTTC	CASRLAGGQDIQYF